This T cell receptor beta chain was obtained from a study of CD8 T cells in Susac syndrome. Random hexamers were used to reverse transcribe the RNA input (roughly 0.5 to 1 ug). Amplification of TCR beta CDR3 spanned 54 Vbeta and 13 Jbeta via immunoSEQ multiplex PCR. TCRdb called the immunoSEQ multiplex PCR reads again in MiXCR, with one record for every CDR3 protein. The repertoire consists of approximately 210,000 distinct CDR3 sequences, with approximately 94% occurring once and the leading ten covering about 0.14%. In contrast to the negatively isolated CD8+ and CD4+ T cells, TEMRA cells were FACS-enriched. This CDR3 has 16 residues. CDR1 is SGHDN and CDR2 is FVKESK in the germline V gene. The ends were cut back, 4 bases at V and 6 bases at J, with 19 bases in the middle.

Specimen: CD4+ T cells from PBMCs. The chain joins TRBV14 to TRBJ2-1; possible D gene TRBD2, 6 bases. The receptor was derived from a human donor with Susac syndrome. CDR3 sequence reads: CASSLAGTLRGNEQFF. The CDR3 region has the DNA TGTGCCAGCAGCCTGGCGGGGACCCTTCGGGGCAATGAGCAGTTCTTC. Full variable domain (rest looked up from reference TRBV14 and TRBJ2-1): EAGVTQFPSHSVIEKGQTVTLRCDPISGHDNLYWYRRVMGKEIKFLLHFVKESKQDESGMPNNRFLAERTGGTYSTLKVQPAELEDSGVYFCASSLAGTLRGNEQFFGPGTRLTVL.